This T cell receptor (beta chain) was captured by sequencing in a study of PD-1 blockade in classical Hodgkin lymphoma. Study-wide background: Nivolumab was given intravenously to patients at 3 mg/kg every 2 weeks.

This CDR3 has 11 residues. Trimming left V 0 bases short and J 10 bases short, with 7 bases between. Germline assignment: CDR1 MNHNS and CDR2 SASEGT. Exposure to brentuximab vedotin varied, and each patient had relapsed following autologous stem cell transplantation. TCRdb keeps only in-frame clones here, not all; method: immunoSEQ multiplex PCR. The table has about 46,000 clones, about three quarters seen once. Material: peripheral blood mononuclear cells (PBMCs), obtained at baseline. The TCR was taken from a human donor with classical Hodgkin lymphoma. The V and J genes are TRBV6-1 and TRBJ2-7; D unresolved. The CDR3 DNA is TGTGCCAGCAGTGAAGCTCCTCTTCAGTACTTC. Protein: CASSEAPLQYF.